This is a list of T cell receptor beta chains from one sample in a study of T cell responses to AZD1222 COVID-19 vaccine. Here immunoSEQ multiplex PCR was the method, and the copy in TCRdb shows in-frame clones only, minus some. Altogether roughly 200,000 clones are present, approximately 92% being singletons, with the ten largest covering more than 0.85%. The sequencing used peripheral blood, collected 28 days after the second dose of the MenACWY control vaccine. These receptors originate from an adult who received the MenACWY meningococcal vaccine as a control. The conserved cysteine and the conserved F or W are not part of the CDR3 here. The order of the fields is CDR3 protein, V gene.

CDR3 protein: ASSPGLVPGNEQF
V gene: TRBV3-1/TRBV3-2

CDR3 protein: AWSVLSLRQRTDTQY
V gene: TRBV30

CDR3 protein: ASSPPGSTEAF
V gene: TRBV18

CDR3 protein: ASSLGSGTSVYNEQF
V gene: TRBV5-8

CDR3 protein: ASSTSTASNEKLF
V gene: TRBV9

CDR3 protein: ASSKNAGGNTIY
V gene: TRBV6-5

CDR3 protein: ASSQPGHGRTSGNTIY
V gene: TRBV4-2

CDR3 protein: ATSRAGGLSDTQY
V gene: TRBV15

CDR3 protein: ASKEWGAPNTEAF
V gene: TRBV28

CDR3 protein: ASSIGTGRGDGYT
V gene: TRBV19

CDR3 protein: ASSEETEVNTEAF
V gene: TRBV2

CDR3 protein: ASSLERGTARANYGYT
V gene: TRBV5-4

CDR3 protein: AWNKGGGPLH
V gene: TRBV30

CDR3 protein: ASSPSIPGQETQY
V gene: TRBV18

CDR3 protein: ASSSNSGGPYEQY
V gene: TRBV5-1

CDR3 protein: ASSFPQALLNGYT
V gene: TRBV5-8

CDR3 protein: ASSLDVRAYEQY
V gene: TRBV11-1

CDR3 protein: ASSPRTFSEAF
V gene: TRBV18

CDR3 protein: ASSLGAARSDEQY
V gene: TRBV5-4

CDR3 protein: ASSYSSKKLF
V gene: TRBV6-6

CDR3 protein: ASSQDVAQTYEKLF
V gene: TRBV4-1

CDR3 protein: ASKSGHSTDTQY
V gene: TRBV28

CDR3 protein: ASSLGGAQGPSGYT
V gene: TRBV5-1

CDR3 protein: ASSLDGGPYNEQF
V gene: TRBV7-6